The 19 T cell receptor beta chains reported below all come from one sample, sequenced in a study of post-analysis software for immune sequencing data. Study observations and caveats: A handful of TRBV segments were more frequent in patients than controls; TRBV5-6, TRBV5-1 and TRBV20-1 belonged to this group.

For these receptors, no antigen is known. Incorporated into the TCR beta cDNA libraries were unique molecular identifiers, which served to reduce PCR and sequencing biases. In TCRdb, the PCR reads were re-called with MiXCR into one record per CDR3 protein. In the table there are under 200,000 distinct CDR3 sequences, 29% of which are singletons. Sequences were obtained from blood. The receptor source for this set is a girl under 18 with multiple sclerosis.

This clonotype was seen ten or more times. The J gene is TRBJ2-1, the V gene TRBV28, with 12 bases identical to TRBD2. Trimming removed 5 bases from V and 9 bases from J; junction bases left unmatched: 14. This CDR3 contains 17 residues. Per germline, CDR1 MDHEN and CDR2 SYDVKM. CDR3 amino acids: CASSRGVLAGGQSEQFF. The CDR3 region has the DNA TGTGCCAGCAGTCGGGGGGTCCTAGCGGGAGGGCAAAGTGAGCAGTTCTTC.

The table lists this clonotype with many counts. The chain has TRBV5-1 and TRBJ1-5; D call uncertain. The ends were cut back, 1 base at V and 5 bases at J, with 10 bases in the middle. Germline V lookup: CDR1 SGHRS, CDR2 YFSETQ. This CDR3 is built from 14 residues. The CDR3 spells CASSLSGGHQPQHF. The CDR3 bases are TGCGCCAGCAGCTTGTCGGGCGGTCATCAGCCCCAGCATTTT. Looking up the rest from reference TRBV5-1 and TRBJ1-5 gives the full variable domain: KAGVTQTPRYLIKTRGQQVTLSCSPISGHRSVSWYQQTPGQGLQFLFEYFSETQRNKGNFPGRFSGRQFSNSRSEMNVSTLELGDSALYLCASSLSGGHQPQHFGDGTRLSIL.

This clonotype was observed at least ten times. V gene TRBV20-1 combines with J gene TRBJ2-7; maybe TRBD2 (6 bases). Trimming stripped 5 bases from V and 3 bases from J, with 14 bases between. CDR3 length: 13 residues. Germline V gene data show CDR1 as DFQATT and CDR2 as SNEGSKA (reference sequence). The CDR3 spells CSAARGLDYEQYF. The DNA of the CDR3 is TGCAGTGCTGCGCGGGGCTTGGACTACGAGCAGTACTTC.

The chain couples TRBV7-9 to TRBJ2-7; D might be TRBD2 (6 bases). Germline V gene lookup returns CDR1 SEHNR and CDR2 FQNEAQ (reference sequence). Trimming took off 5 bases at V and 0 bases at J, with 11 bases between the two ends. CDR3 size: 14 residues. CDR3 sequence (DNA): TGTGCCAGCAGCCCAGAGCGGGCCTCCTACGAGCAGTACTTC. Its protein is CASSPERASYEQYF.

This chain connects TRBV2 to TRBJ1-4; no clear D. Trimming left V 0 bases short and J 7 bases short, with 6 bases between. CDR1 is SNHLY, CDR2 FYNNEI, per germline. There are 13 residues in the CDR3. CDR3 loop: CASSEALGEKLFF. CDR3 sequence (DNA): TGTGCCAGCAGTGAAGCGCTTGGTGAAAAACTGTTTTTT.

This clonotype was found a few times. The chain joins TRBV20-1 to TRBJ1-4; D is possibly TRBD1 (6 bases). This CDR3 is 13 amino acids long. Germline V gene sequence: CDR1 DFQATT, CDR2 SNEGSKA (reference sequence). The V end was cut by 5 bases, the J end by 5 bases, with 12 bases between. The DNA of the CDR3 is TGCAGTGCTGCAGGGGTCGGCAATGAAAAACTGTTTTTT. Amino acids: CSAAGVGNEKLFF.

The chain employs TRBV25-1 and TRBJ1-1; D is uncertain. CDR1 and CDR2 (germline): MGHDK, SYGVNS. Between the trimmed V and J ends, which lost 2 bases and 4 bases, there was a span of 11 bases. This CDR3 region has 14 residues. CDR3 DNA: TGTGCCAGCAGTGAACATTGGGGTTCCACTGAAGCTTTCTTT. It specifies CASSEHWGSTEAFF.

The V and J genes are TRBV6-5 and TRBJ1-6; D call uncertain. V gave up 2 bases and J gave up 4 bases, with 12 bases separating them. The CDR3 is 16 residues long. The germline V gene encodes CDR1 MNHEY and CDR2 SVGAGI. The CDR3: CASSYSPHDYNSPLHF. In DNA, the CDR3 is TGTGCCAGCAGTTACAGCCCTCATGATTATAATTCACCCCTCCACTTT.

This clonotype was seen only once. A much larger clonotype is one base distant, so this may be a read error. This sequence joins TRBV12-3 or TRBV12-4 and TRBJ2-3; D gene ambiguous. Trimming pared 4 bases from V and 4 bases from J, leaving 15 bases between. The CDR3 length is 15 residues. As DNA, the CDR3 is TGTGCCAGCAGTTCGATTACTCTCATGCCAGATACGCAGTATTTT. Its protein is CASSSITLMPDTQYF.

This clonotype has at least ten counts. The gene calls are TRBV5-1 and TRBJ1-1; D gene ambiguous. In germline, CDR1 is SGHRS, CDR2 YFSETQ. The CDR3 consists of 14 residues. V lost 4 bases and J lost 5, with 15 bases in between. The CDR3 here is CASSPSRSTTEAFF. The DNA of the CDR3 is TGCGCCAGCAGCCCCTCCAGGTCCACGACTGAAGCTTTCTTT.

V and J are TRBV29-1 and TRBJ2-1; 7 positions agree with TRBD2. The V segment lost 5 bases and the J segment 2 bases; nucleotides outside the gene matches: 3. Germline loops: CDR1 SQVTM, CDR2 ANQGSEA. The CDR3 length is 13 residues. CDR3 amino acids: CSVFLAAYNEQFF. In DNA form, the CDR3 reads TGCAGCGTTTTTCTAGCGGCCTACAATGAGCAGTTCTTC.

This rearrangement joins TRBV5-6 to TRBJ2-4; 7 bases map to TRBD1. The J call may be incorrect, as the DNA end agrees better with TRBJ2-7. The CDR3 consists of 15 residues. Per the germline V gene, CDR1 is SGHDT and CDR2 is YYEEEE. The DNA for the CDR3 is TGTGCCAGCAGCTTCCTAGGACAGGAGGACTACGAGCAGTACTTC. Translation gives CASSFLGQEDYEQYF.

The chain joins TRBV5-1 to TRBJ2-5; D tentatively fits TRBD1 or TRBD2 (5 bases each). The CDR3 is 14 residues long. V gave up 5 bases and J gave up 4 bases, with 15 bases separating them. Germline CDR1 reads SGHRS; CDR2 reads YFSETQ. CDR3 nucleotides: TGCGCCAGCAGGGGGGTCCTCTCGGCAGAGACCCAGTACTTC. It specifies CASRGVLSAETQYF.

On this clonotype itself: It may be a read error: a sequence one base away is much more abundant. This chain links TRBV5-1 with TRBJ2-1; tentative D call: TRBD2 (5 bases). CDR1 and CDR2 (germline): SGHRS, YFSETQ. The V and J ends lost 3 bases and 1 base respectively, with 11 bases between them. This CDR3 region has 15 residues. CDR3 sequence (DNA): TGCGCCAGCAGCTCCGGACGGGGATCCTACAATGAGCAGTTCTTC. It yields the protein CASSSGRGSYNEQFF.

This clonotype was picked up a small number of times. This chain links TRBV6-1 with TRBJ2-4, with 10 bases that match TRBD2. The DNA end lines up better with TRBJ2-7; the J call may be wrong. CDR1 and CDR2 from the germline V gene are MNHNS and SASEGT. The length of the CDR3 is 15 residues. CDR3: CASSEASGGTYEQYF. The CDR3 nucleotides read TGTGCCAGCAGTGAAGCTAGCGGGGGGACCTACGAGCAGTACTTC.

With respect to this clonotype: This may be a read error, as it is one base from a much larger clone. CDR3 nucleotides: TGTGCCACCAGTGATTCGAAGGGACTAGCTTACGAGCAGTACTTC. Amino acids: CATSDSKGLAYEQYF. The chain combines TRBV24-1 with TRBJ2-7; 9 bases align to TRBD2. V gave up 2 bases and J gave up 4 bases; unmatched junction bases: 5. There are 15 residues in the CDR3. Looked up from germline, CDR1 is KGHDR and CDR2 is SFDVKD.

Note on this clonotype: A read error may produce the germline difference seen at one junction end. CDR3: CASGFLYQETQYF. Here the CDR3 DNA reads TGTGCCAGCGGCTTCCTGTACCAAGAGACCCAGTACTTC. This chain uses TRBV11-2 with TRBJ2-5; D call uncertain. Germline loops: CDR1 SGHAT, CDR2 FQNNGV. The CDR3 sequence is 13 residues long.

The CDR3 coding sequence is TGCGCCAGCAGCACGACAGCGAACACTGAAGCTTTCTTT. Amino acids: CASSTTANTEAFF. The V gene is TRBV5-1, the J gene TRBJ1-1, with D perhaps matching TRBD1 (5 bases). Germline CDR1 reads SGHRS; CDR2 reads YFSETQ. V was cut by 4 bases and J by 1 base, with 8 bases left in between. This CDR3 contains 13 residues.

This clonotype was seen only a few times. The rearrangement links TRBV30 to TRBJ1-2, with D possibly TRBD1 on 6 matching bases. V lost 7 bases, J lost 6 bases, and 15 bases lay in between. The CDR3 sequence is 12 residues long. CDR1 and CDR2 from the germline V gene are GTSNPN and SVGIG (reference sequence). The CDR3 loop is CASGGGFDGYTF. As DNA, the CDR3 is TGTGCCTCCGGAGGGGGTTTCGATGGCTACACCTTC.